The T cell receptor (beta chain) under discussion was sequenced for a study of blood T cell repertoires in COVID-19. Study overall: T cells, B-cell-depleted T cells, or PBMCs provided the cDNA or gDNA that served as material.

Per the study methods: Cell counts per sample came from amplifying reference gene primers. Only in-frame clones appear in the TCRdb table, and some are missing; sequencing was by immunoSEQ multiplex PCR. V and J calls and clone size are copied from that table; D and trimming were computed from the DNA. This sample has around 150,000 clones, with around 92% found just once. Seattle's cohort entered during active infection and was followed longitudinally. V gave up 1 base and J gave up 0 bases, with 14 bases separating them. Germline values: CDR1 SGHRS, CDR2 YFSETQ. The CDR3 contains 16 residues. The receptor was derived from a man younger than 40 with COVID-19, enrolled during active disease. The chain employs TRBV5-1 and TRBJ2-7; tentatively, D is TRBD1 (6 bases). The source material was peripheral blood. The CDR3, as DNA: TGCGCCAGCAGCTTGTCTCTCAGGGGCCCCTCCTACGAGCAGTACTTC. Its protein product is CASSLSLRGPSYEQYF.